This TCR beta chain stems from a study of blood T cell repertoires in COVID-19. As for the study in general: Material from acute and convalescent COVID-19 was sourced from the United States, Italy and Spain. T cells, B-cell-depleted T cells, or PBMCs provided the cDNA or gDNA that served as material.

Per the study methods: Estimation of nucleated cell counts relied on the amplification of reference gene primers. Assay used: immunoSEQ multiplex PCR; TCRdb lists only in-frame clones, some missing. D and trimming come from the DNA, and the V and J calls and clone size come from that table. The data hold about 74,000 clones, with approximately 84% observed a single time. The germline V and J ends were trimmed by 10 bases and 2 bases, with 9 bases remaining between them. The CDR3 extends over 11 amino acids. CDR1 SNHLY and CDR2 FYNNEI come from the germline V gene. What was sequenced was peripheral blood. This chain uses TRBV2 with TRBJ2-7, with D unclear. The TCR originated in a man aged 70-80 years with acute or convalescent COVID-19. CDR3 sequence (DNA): TGTGCCACGACTGCTACCTACGAGCAGTACTTC. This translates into CATTATYEQYF.